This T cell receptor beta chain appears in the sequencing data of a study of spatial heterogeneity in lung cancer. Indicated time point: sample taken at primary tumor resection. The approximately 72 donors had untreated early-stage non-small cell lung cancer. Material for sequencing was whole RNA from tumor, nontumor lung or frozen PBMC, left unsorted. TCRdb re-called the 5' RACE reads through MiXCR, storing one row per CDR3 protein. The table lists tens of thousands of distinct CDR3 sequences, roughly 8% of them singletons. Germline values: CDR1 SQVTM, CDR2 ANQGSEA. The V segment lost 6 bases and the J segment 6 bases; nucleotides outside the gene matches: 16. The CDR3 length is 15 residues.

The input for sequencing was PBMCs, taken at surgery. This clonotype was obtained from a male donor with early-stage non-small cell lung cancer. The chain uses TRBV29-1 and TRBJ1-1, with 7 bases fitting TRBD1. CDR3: CSVQNRGLRPAEAFF. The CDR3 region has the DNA TGCAGCGTGCAAAACAGGGGACTCAGGCCCGCTGAAGCTTTCTTT.